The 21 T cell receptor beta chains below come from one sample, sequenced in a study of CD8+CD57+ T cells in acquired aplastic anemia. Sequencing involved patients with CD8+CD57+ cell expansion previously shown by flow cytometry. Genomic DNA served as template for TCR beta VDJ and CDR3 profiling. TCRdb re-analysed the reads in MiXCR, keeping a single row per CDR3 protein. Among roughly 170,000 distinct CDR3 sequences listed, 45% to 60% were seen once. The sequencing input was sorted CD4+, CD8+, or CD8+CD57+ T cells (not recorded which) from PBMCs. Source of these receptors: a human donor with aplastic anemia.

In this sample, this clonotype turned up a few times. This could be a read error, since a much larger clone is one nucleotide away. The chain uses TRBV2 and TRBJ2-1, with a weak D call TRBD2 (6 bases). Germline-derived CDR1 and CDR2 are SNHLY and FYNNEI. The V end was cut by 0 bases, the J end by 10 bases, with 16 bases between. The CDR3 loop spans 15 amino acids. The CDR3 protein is CASSEALWREVEQFF. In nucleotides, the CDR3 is TGTGCCAGCAGTGAAGCGCTTTGGAGGGAGGTAGAGCAGTTCTTC.

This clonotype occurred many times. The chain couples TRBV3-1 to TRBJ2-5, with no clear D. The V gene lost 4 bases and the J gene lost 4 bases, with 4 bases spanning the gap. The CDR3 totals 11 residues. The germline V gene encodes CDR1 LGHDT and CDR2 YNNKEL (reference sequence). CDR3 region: CASSRGETQYF. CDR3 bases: TGTGCCAGCAGCCGCGGAGAGACCCAGTACTTC.

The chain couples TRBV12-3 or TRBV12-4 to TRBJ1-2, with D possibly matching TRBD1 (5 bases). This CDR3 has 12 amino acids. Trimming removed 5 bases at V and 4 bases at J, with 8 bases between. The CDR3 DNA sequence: TGTGCCAGCAGTACAGGCATCTATGGCTACACCTTC. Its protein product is CASSTGIYGYTF.

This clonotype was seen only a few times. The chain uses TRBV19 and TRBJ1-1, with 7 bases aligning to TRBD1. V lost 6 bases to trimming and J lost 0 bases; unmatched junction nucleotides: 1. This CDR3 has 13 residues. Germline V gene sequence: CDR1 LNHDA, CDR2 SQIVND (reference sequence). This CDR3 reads CASRDRLNTEAFF. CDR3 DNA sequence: TGTGCCAGTAGGGACAGGCTGAACACTGAAGCTTTCTTT.

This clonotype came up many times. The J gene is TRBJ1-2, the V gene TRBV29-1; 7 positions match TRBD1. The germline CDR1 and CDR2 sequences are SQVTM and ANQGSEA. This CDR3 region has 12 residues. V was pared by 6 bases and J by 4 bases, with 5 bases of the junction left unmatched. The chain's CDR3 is CSVQRQGYGYTF. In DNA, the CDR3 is TGCAGCGTCCAACGACAGGGCTATGGCTACACCTTC.

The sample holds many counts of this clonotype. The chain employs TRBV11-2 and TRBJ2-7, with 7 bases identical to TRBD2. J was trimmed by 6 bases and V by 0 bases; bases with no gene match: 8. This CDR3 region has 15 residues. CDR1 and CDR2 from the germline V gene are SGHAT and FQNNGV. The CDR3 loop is CASSLETGGLSEQYF. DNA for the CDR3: TGTGCCAGCAGCTTAGAAACGGGGGGTTTGAGCGAGCAGTACTTC.

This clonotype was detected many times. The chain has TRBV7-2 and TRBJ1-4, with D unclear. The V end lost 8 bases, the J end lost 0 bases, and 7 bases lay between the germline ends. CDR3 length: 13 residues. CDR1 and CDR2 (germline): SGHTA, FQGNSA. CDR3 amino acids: CASGRATNEKLFF. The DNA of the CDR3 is TGTGCCAGCGGGAGAGCAACTAATGAAAAACTGTTTTTT. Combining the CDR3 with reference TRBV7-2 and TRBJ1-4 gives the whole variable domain GAGVSQSPSNKVTEKGKDVELRCDPISGHTALYWYRQSLGQGLEFLIYFQGNSAPDKSGLPSDRFSAERTGGSVSTLTIQRTQQEDSAVYLCASGRATNEKLFFGSGTQLSVL.

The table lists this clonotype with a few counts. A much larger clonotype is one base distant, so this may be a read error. Here the CDR3 DNA reads TGTGCTAGTGGTCCAGGGACAGGGAAAGGTGGCCACGAGCAGCACTTC. Protein sequence: CASGPGTGKGGHEQHF. The chain joins TRBV12-5 to TRBJ2-7; 9 positions agree with TRBD1. CDR1 is LGHNT, CDR2 FRNRAP, per germline. The CDR3 runs to 16 residues.

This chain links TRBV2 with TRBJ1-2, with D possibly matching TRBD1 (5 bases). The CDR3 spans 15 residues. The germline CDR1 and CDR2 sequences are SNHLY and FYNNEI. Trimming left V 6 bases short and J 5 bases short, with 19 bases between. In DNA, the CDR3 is TGTGCCAGCAGCGAATGGTTGATAGGGGAATATGGCTACACCTTC. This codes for CASSEWLIGEYGYTF.

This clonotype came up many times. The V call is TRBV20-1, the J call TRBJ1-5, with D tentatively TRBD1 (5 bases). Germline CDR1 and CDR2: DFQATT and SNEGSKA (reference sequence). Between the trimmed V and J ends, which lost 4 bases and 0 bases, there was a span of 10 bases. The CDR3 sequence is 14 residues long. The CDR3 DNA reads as TGCAGTGCTACCCAGGGTAATAGCAATCAGCCCCAGCATTTT. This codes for CSATQGNSNQPQHF.

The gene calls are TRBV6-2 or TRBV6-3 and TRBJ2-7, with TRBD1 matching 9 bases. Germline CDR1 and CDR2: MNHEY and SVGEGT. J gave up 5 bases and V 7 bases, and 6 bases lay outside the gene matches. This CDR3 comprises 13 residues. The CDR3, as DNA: TGTGCCAGCATCAGACAGGGGGTCCACGAGCAGTACTTC. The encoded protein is CASIRQGVHEQYF.

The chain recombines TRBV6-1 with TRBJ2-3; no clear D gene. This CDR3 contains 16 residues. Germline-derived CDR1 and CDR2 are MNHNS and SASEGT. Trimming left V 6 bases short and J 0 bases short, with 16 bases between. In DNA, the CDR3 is TGTGCCAGCAGCAAAGCAGGAAGACCTAGCACAGATACGCAGTATTTT. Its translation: CASSKAGRPSTDTQYF.

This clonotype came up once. The CDR3 protein is CSVGFGVGHTEAFF. Here the CDR3 DNA reads TGCAGCGTTGGGTTTGGTGTGGGACACACTGAAGCTTTCTTT. The V and J genes are TRBV29-1 and TRBJ1-1, with D tentatively TRBD1 (5 bases). The CDR3 spans 14 residues. Trimming cost V 4 bases and J 3 bases, with 15 bases left between them. Germline V lookup: CDR1 SQVTM, CDR2 ANQGSEA. Full variable domain (rest looked up from reference TRBV29-1 and TRBJ1-1): SAVISQKPSRDICQRGTSLTIQCQVDSQVTMMFWYRQQPGQSLTLIATANQGSEATYESGFVIDKFPISRPNLTFSTLTVSNMSPEDSSIYLCSVGFGVGHTEAFFGQGTRLTVV.

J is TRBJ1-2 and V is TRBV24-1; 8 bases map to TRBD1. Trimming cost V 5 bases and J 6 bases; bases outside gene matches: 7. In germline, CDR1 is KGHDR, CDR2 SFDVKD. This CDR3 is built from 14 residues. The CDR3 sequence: CATSGIQGVDGYTF. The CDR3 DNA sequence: TGTGCCACCAGTGGTATACAGGGGGTGGATGGCTACACCTTC.

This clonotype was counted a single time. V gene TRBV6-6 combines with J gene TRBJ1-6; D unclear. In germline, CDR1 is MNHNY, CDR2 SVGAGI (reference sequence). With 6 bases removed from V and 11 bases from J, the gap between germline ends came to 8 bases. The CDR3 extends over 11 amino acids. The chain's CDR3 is CASSNSPPLHF. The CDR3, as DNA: TGTGCCAGCAGCAACAGCCCACCCCTCCACTTT.

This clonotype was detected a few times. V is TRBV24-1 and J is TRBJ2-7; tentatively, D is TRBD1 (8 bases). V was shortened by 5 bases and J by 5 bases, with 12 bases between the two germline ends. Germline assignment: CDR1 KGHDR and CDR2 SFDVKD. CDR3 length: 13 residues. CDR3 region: CATSVTGGDEQYF. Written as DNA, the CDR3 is TGTGCCACCAGTGTAACAGGGGGGGACGAGCAGTACTTC.

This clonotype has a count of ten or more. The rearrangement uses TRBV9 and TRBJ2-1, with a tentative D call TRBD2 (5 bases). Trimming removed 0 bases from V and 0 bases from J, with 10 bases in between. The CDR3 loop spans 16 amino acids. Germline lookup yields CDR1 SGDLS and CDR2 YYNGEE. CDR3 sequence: CASSVAGISSYNEQFF. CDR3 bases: TGTGCCAGCAGCGTAGCGGGGATCAGCTCCTACAATGAGCAGTTCTTC. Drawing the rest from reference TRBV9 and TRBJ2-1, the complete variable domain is DSGVTQTPKHLITATGQRVTLRCSPRSGDLSVYWYQQSLDQGLQFLIQYYNGEERAKGNILERFSAQQFPDLHSELNLSSLELGDSALYFCASSVAGISSYNEQFFGPGTRLTVL.

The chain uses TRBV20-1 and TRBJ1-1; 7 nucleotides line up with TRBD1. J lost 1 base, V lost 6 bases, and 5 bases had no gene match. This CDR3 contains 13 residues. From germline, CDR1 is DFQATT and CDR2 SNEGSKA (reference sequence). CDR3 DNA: TGCAGTGCGGGGGACAGCTGGAACACTGAAGCTTTCTTT. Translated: CSAGDSWNTEAFF.

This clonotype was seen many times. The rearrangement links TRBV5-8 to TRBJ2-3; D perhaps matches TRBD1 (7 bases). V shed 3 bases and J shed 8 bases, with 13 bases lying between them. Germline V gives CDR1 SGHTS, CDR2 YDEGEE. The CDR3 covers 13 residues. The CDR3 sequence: CASSSGDSPTQYF. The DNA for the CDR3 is TGTGCCAGCAGCTCGGGGGACAGTCCTACGCAGTATTTT.

CDR3 loop: CSVGTGYGTDTQYF. The DNA for the CDR3 is TGCAGCGTTGGGACAGGGTATGGCACAGATACGCAGTATTTT. The gene calls are TRBV29-1 and TRBJ2-3; 8 bases are shared with TRBD1. Germline values: CDR1 SQVTM, CDR2 ANQGSEA. The J segment lost 1 base and the V segment lost 4 bases, leaving 4 bases of the junction unmatched. This CDR3 has 14 residues.

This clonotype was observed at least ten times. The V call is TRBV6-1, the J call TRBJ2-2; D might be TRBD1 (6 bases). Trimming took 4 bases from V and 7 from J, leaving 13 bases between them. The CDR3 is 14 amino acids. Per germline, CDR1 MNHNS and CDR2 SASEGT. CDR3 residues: CASSGLTGIGELFF. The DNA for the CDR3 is TGTGCCAGCAGTGGATTAACAGGGATCGGGGAGCTGTTTTTT.